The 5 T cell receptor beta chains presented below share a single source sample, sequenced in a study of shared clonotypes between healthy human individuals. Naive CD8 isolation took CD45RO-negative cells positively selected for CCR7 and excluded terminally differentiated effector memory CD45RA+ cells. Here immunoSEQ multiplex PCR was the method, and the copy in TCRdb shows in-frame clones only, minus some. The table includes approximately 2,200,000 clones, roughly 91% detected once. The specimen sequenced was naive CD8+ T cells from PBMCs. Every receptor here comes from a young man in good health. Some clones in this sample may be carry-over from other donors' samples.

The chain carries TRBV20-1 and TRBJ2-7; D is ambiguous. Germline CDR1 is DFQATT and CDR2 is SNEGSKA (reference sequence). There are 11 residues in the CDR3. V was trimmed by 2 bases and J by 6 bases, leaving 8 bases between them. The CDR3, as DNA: TGCAGTGCTAGATGGTACTCCGAGCAGTACTTC. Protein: CSARWYSEQYF.

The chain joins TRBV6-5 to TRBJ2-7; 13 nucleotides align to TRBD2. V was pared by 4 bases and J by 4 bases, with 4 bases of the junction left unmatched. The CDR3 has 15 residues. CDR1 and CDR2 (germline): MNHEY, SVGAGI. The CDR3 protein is CASSWGLAGQYEQYF. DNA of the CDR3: TGTGCCAGCAGTTGGGGACTAGCGGGACAGTACGAGCAGTACTTC.

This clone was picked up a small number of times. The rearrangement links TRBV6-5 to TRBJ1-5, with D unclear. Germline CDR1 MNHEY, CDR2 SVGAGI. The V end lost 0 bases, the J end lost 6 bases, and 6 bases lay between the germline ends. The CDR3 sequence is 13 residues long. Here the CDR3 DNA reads TGTGCCAGCAGTTACTCGCCCCTTCAGCCCCAGCATTTT. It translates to CASSYSPLQPQHF.

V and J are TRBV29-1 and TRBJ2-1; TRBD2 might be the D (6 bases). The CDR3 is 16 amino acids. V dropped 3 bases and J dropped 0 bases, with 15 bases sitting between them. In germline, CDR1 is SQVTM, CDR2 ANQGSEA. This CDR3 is CSVEGTPNYSYNEQFF. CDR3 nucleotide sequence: TGCAGCGTTGAGGGGACTCCTAACTACTCCTACAATGAGCAGTTCTTC.

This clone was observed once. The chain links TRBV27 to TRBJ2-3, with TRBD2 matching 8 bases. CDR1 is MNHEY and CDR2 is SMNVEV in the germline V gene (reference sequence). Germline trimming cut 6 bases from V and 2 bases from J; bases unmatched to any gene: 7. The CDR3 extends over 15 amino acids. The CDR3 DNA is TGTGCCAGCAGGACATTAGCGGGATCCACAGATACGCAGTATTTT. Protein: CASRTLAGSTDTQYF.